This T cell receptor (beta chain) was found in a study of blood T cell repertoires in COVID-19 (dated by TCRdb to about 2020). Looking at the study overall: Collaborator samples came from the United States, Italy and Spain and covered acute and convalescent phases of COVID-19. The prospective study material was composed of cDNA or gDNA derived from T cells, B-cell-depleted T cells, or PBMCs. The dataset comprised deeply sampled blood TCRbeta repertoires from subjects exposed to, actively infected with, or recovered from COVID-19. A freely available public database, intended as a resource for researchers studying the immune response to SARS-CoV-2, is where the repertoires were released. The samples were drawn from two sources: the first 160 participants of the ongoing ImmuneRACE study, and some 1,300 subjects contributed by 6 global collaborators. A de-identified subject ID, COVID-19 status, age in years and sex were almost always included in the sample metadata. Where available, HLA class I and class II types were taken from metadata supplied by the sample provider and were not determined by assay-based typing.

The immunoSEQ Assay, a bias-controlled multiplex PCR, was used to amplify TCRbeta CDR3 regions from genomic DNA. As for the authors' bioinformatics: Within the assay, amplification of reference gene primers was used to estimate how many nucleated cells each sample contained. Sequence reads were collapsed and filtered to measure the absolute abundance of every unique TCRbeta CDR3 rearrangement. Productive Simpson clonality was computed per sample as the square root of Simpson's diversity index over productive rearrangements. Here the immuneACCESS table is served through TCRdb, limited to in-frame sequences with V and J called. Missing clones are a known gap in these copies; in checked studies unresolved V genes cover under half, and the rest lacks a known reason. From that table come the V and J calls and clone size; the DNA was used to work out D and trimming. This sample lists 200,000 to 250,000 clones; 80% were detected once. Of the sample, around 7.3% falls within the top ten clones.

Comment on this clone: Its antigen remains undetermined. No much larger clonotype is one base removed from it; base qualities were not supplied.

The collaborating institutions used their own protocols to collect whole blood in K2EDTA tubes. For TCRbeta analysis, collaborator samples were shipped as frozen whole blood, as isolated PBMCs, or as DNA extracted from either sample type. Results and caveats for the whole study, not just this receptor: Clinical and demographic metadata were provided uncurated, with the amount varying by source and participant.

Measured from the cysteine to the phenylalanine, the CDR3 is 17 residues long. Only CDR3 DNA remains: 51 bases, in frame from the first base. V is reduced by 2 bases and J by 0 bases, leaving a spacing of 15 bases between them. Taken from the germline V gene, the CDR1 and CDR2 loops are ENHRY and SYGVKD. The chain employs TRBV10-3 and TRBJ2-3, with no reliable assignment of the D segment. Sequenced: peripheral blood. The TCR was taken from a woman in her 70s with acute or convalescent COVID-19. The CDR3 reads CAISETLSLPSTDTQYF. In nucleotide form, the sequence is TGTGCCATCAGTGAGACTCTGTCCCTTCCTAGCACAGATACGCAGTATTTT.